This T cell receptor beta chain was found in a study of response to subunit inactivated influenza vaccine. Study-wide points: There was a suggestion from the authors that each seasonal influenza vaccination recruits few new T cells.

On this clonotype itself: The target antigen is unknown.

TCRdb re-derived calls from the RT-PCR reads in MiXCR, one entry per CDR3 protein. The sample has about 300,000 distinct CDR3 sequences, approximately 23% seen once. This CDR3 is 18 amino acids long. Trimming shortened V by 4 bases and J by 4 bases, and 25 bases separated the two germline ends. The V gene's germline CDR1 is SGHAT and CDR2 FQDESV (reference sequence). This chain joins TRBV11-1 and TRBJ1-2; D gene ambiguous. The receptor's source is a man between 50 and 69 years old who received an inactivated influenza vaccine. The sequences come from PBMCs from blood, collected around 22 months after vaccination. CDR3: CASSSQGGPRIGVYGYTF. CDR3 sequence (DNA): TGTGCCAGCAGCTCGCAAGGAGGCCCAAGGATTGGAGTCTATGGCTACACCTTC.